A single sample gave rise to the 7 T cell receptor beta chains below, sequenced in a study of blood T cell repertoires in COVID-19. Generated by immunoSEQ multiplex PCR, the TCRdb table keeps only in-frame clones and is missing some. The table has about 230,000 clones, 80% to 90% seen once; the top ten hold 2% to 3%. The source material was peripheral blood. These receptors all come from a man aged 25-45 years with COVID-19, enrolled during active disease.

The CDR3 sequence: CAISSPGTVNEQFF. The CDR3 bases are TGTGCCATCTCTTCTCCCGGGACAGTCAATGAGCAGTTCTTC. V usage is TRBV10-3 and J usage is TRBJ2-1; 7 positions match TRBD1. The CDR3 runs to 14 residues. Losses at the gene ends were 8 bases for V and 6 bases for J; bases not matched to a gene: 10. Germline lookup yields CDR1 ENHRY and CDR2 SYGVKD.

J is TRBJ2-1 and V is TRBV12-5; a weak D match, TRBD1 (5 bases). The V end was cut by 11 bases, the J end by 4 bases, with 15 bases between. The CDR3 covers 13 residues. Looked up from germline, CDR1 is LGHNT and CDR2 is FRNRAP. Written as DNA, the CDR3 is TGTGCTTCCGTCCCGTCAGGGTACAATGAGCAGTTCTTC. This translates into CASVPSGYNEQFF.

The chain employs TRBV5-5 and TRBJ2-1; D unresolved. The CDR3 extends over 13 amino acids. Germline lookup yields CDR1 SGHKS and CDR2 YYEKEE (reference sequence). V lost 0 bases and J 10 bases, leaving 11 bases between the germline ends. This CDR3 is CASSLDMEPEQFF. CDR3 coding DNA: TGTGCCAGCAGCTTGGATATGGAGCCCGAGCAGTTCTTC.

The chain has TRBV7-3 and TRBJ2-2, with D possibly TRBD2 on 7 matching bases. Trimming removed 3 bases at V and 4 bases at J, with 15 bases between. Germline CDR1 reads SGHTA; CDR2 reads FQGTGA. The length of the CDR3 is 16 residues. The CDR3 region is CASSLRRGGGTGELFF. CDR3 sequence (DNA): TGTGCCAGCAGCTTGCGGCGGGGAGGGGGCACCGGGGAGCTGTTTTTT.

This chain joins TRBV6-5 and TRBJ1-1; 7 positions agree with TRBD1. The CDR3 has 14 amino acids. Germline lookup yields CDR1 MNHEY and CDR2 SVGAGI. The ends lost 7 bases at V and 1 base at J; junction bases unmatched: 6. CDR3 nucleotides: TGTGCCAGCAACTCACCAGGGGGGAACACTGAAGCTTTCTTT. Translation: CASNSPGGNTEAFF.

This sequence joins TRBV9 and TRBJ2-7; 14 bases fit TRBD2. Germline values: CDR1 SGDLS, CDR2 YYNGEE. This CDR3 is built from 15 residues. The trim removed 4 bases at V and 4 bases at J, leaving 4 bases unmatched. This CDR3 is CASSLGTSGSYEQYF. The CDR3 coding sequence is TGTGCCAGCAGCCTCGGGACTAGCGGGAGTTACGAGCAGTACTTC.

V and J are TRBV6-6 and TRBJ1-5; D ambiguous. This CDR3 contains 15 residues. Trimming left V 2 bases short and J 3 bases short, with 11 bases between. From germline, CDR1 is MNHNY and CDR2 SVGAGI (reference sequence). CDR3 loop: CASSYVTDLNQPQHF. The CDR3 region has the DNA TGTGCCAGCAGTTACGTTACAGACCTCAATCAGCCCCAGCATTTT.